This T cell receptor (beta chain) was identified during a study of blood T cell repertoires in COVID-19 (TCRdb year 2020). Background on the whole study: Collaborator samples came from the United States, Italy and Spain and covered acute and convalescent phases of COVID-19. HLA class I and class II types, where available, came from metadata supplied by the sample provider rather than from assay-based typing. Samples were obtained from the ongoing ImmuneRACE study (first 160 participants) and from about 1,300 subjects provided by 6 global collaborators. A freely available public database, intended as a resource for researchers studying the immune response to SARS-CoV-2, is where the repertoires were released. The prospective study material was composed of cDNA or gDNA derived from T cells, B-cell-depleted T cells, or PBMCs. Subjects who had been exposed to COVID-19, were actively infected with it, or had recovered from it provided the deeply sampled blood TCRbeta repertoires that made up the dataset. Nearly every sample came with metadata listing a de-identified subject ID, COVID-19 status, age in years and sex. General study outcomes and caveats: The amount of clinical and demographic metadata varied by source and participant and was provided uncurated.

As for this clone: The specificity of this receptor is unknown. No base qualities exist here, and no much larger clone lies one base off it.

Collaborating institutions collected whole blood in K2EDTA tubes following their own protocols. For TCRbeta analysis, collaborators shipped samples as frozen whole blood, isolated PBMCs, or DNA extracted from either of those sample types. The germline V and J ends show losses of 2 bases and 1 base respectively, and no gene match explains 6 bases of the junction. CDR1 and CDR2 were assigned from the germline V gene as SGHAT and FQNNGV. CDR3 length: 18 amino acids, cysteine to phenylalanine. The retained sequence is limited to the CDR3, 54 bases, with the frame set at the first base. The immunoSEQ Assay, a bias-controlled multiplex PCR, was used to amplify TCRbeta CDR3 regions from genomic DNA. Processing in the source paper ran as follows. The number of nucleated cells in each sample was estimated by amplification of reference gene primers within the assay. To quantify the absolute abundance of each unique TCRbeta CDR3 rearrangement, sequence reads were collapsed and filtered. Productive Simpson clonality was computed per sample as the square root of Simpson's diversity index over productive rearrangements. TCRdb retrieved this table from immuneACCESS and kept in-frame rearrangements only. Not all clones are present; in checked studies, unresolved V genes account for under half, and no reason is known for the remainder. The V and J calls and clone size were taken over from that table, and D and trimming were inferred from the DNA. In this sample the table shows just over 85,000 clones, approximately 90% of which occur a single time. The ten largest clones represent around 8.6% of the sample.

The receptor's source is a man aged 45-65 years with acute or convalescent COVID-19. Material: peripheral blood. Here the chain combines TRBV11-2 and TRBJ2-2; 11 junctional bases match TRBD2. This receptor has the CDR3 CASSLTGSGGVNTGELFF. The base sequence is TGTGCCAGCAGCTTAACCGGTAGCGGGGGGGTGAACACCGGGGAGCTGTTTTTT.